This TCR beta chain derives from a study of blood T cell repertoires in COVID-19. At the level of the study: T cells, B-cell-depleted T cells, or PBMCs provided the cDNA or gDNA that served as material.

V trimming: 3 bases; J trimming: 0 bases; junction bases outside the gene matches: 9. CDR1 and CDR2 from the germline V gene are DFQATT and SNEGSKA (reference sequence). The CDR3 consists of 16 residues. Ages ranged from roughly 18 to 100 years, with residence in some 25 US areas. Which cohort a participant joined came from the clinical history participants gave. Profiling relied on immunoSEQ multiplex PCR, and the TCRdb table lists in-frame clones only, not all of them. The sample has 250,000 to 300,000 clones, under 95% seen once; the top ten hold 2.3%. The V gene is TRBV20-1, the J gene TRBJ2-5, with 8 bases aligning to TRBD2. Specimen: PBMCs or T cells enriched from blood (not recorded which). The sequence derives from a woman in her 40s with acute COVID-19. CDR3 in amino acids: CSASYRRGGNQETQYF. CDR3 DNA: TGCAGTGCTAGTTATCGTCGCGGGGGGAACCAAGAGACCCAGTACTTC.